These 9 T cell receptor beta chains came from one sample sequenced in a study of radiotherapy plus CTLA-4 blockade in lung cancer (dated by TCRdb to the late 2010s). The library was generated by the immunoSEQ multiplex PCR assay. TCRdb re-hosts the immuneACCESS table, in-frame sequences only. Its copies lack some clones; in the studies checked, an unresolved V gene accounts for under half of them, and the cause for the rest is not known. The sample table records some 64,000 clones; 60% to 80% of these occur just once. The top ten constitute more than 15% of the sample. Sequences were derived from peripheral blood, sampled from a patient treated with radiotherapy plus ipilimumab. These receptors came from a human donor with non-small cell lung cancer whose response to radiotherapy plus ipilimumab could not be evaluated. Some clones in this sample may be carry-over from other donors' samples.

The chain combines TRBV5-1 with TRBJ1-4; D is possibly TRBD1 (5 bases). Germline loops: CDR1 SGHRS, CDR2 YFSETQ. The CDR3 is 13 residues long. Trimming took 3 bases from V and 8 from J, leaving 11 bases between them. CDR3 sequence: CASSSGGSEKLFF. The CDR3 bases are TGCGCCAGCAGCTCCGGGGGTTCGGAAAAACTGTTTTTT. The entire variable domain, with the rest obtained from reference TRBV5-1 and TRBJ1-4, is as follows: KAGVTQTPRYLIKTRGQQVTLSCSPISGHRSVSWYQQTPGQGLQFLFEYFSETQRNKGNFPGRFSGRQFSNSRSEMNVSTLELGDSALYLCASSSGGSEKLFFGSGTQLSVL.

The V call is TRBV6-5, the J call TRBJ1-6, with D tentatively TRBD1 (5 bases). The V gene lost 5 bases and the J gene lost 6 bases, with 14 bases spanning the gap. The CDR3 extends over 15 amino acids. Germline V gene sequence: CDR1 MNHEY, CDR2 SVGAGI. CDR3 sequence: CASSIRTPSNSPLHF. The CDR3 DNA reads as TGTGCCAGCAGTATCCGGACACCTTCTAATTCACCCCTCCACTTT.

CDR3 nucleotides: TGTGCCAGCAGCTTAGAGAACGGGAACACTGAAGCTTTCTTT. It is translated as CASSLENGNTEAFF. The chain carries TRBV7-2 and TRBJ1-1; the D is unclear. The CDR3 runs 14 residues. The germline CDR1 and CDR2 sequences are SGHTA and FQGNSA. Trimming took off 1 base at V and 1 base at J, with 7 bases between the two ends.

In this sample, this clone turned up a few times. The CDR3 DNA reads TGTGCCAGCAGTTCCCCGGGACTAGCGAACTACGAGCAGTACTTC. Its protein product is CASSSPGLANYEQYF. The chain combines TRBV6-6 with TRBJ2-7, with 10 positions matching TRBD2. The CDR3 has 15 residues. Germline V CDR1 and CDR2: MNHNY, SVGAGI (reference sequence). The J segment lost 3 bases and the V segment lost 4 bases, leaving 6 bases of the junction unmatched.

CDR3 region: CASSRRTGDGVYGYTF. The CDR3 DNA sequence: TGTGCCAGCAGCCGCCGGACAGGGGACGGCGTCTATGGCTACACCTTC. The J gene is TRBJ1-2, the V gene TRBV5-6; 9 nucleotides agree with TRBD1. This CDR3 region has 16 residues. Germline CDR1 is SGHDT and CDR2 is YYEEEE. The junction had 11 bases not matched to a gene; V was cut back by 4 bases and J by 4 bases.

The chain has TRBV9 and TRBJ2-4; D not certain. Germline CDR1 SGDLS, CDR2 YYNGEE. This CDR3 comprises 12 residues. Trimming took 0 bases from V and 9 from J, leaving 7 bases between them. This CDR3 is CASSVDSGIQYF. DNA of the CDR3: TGTGCCAGCAGCGTAGACTCGGGCATTCAGTACTTC.

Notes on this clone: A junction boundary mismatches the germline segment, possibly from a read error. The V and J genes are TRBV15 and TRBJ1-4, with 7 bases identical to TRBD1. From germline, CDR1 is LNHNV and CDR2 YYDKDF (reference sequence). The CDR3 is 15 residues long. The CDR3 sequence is CATSRDRVSNEKLFF. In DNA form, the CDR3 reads TGTGCCACCAGCCGAGACAGGGTATCTAATGAAAAACTGTTTTTT.

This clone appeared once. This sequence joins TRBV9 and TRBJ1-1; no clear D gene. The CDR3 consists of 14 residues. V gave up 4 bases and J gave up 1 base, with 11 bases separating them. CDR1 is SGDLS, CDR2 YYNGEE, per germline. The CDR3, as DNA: TGTGCCAGCAGCCGAGAGCCCGAGAACACTGAAGCTTTCTTT. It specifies CASSREPENTEAFF.

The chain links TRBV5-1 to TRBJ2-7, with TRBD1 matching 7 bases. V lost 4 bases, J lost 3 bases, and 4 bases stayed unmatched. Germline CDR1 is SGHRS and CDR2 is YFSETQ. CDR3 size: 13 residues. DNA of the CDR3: TGCGCCAGCAGCCCGGGACAGCTCTACGAGCAGTACTTC. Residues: CASSPGQLYEQYF. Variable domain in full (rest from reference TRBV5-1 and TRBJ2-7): KAGVTQTPRYLIKTRGQQVTLSCSPISGHRSVSWYQQTPGQGLQFLFEYFSETQRNKGNFPGRFSGRQFSNSRSEMNVSTLELGDSALYLCASSPGQLYEQYFGPGTRLTVT.